One sample yielded the 15 T cell receptor beta chains listed below, sequenced in a study of cytomegalovirus exposure and HLA in healthy donors. Researchers ran the PCR with 60 Vbeta and 13 Jbeta primers. The assay was immunoSEQ multiplex PCR, and TCRdb's table has in-frame clones only and misses some. The sample consists of a few hundred thousand clones, around 90% of them appearing once. Sequences were obtained from PBMCs. These receptors originate from a girl aged 2-10 years in good health and CMV-seronegative.

This CDR3 reads CASSPPLPRTYEQYF. Here the CDR3 DNA reads TGTGCCAGCAGCCCGCCCCTCCCGAGGACCTACGAGCAGTACTTC. The chain employs TRBV5-5 and TRBJ2-7; D not resolved. The CDR3 has 15 residues. CDR1 and CDR2 (germline): SGHKS, YYEKEE (reference sequence). Trimming stripped 4 bases from V and 2 bases from J, with 16 bases between.

The chain combines TRBV30 with TRBJ2-7, with D possibly matching TRBD1 (6 bases). This CDR3 spans 14 amino acids. The V and J ends lost 4 bases and 6 bases respectively, with 19 bases between them. Germline loops: CDR1 GTSNPN, CDR2 SVGIG (reference sequence). In DNA, the CDR3 is TGTGCCTGGAAACGCCGGACTGGGGGCCGCGAGCAGTACTTC. It yields the protein CAWKRRTGGREQYF.

The rearrangement links TRBV27 to TRBJ2-2; D call uncertain. In germline, CDR1 is MNHEY, CDR2 SMNVEV (reference sequence). CDR3 size: 15 residues. Trimming took off 2 bases at V and 6 bases at J, with 13 bases between the two ends. DNA of the CDR3: TGTGCCAGCAGTTTAACAGTAGGTCGTTCCGGGGAGCTGTTTTTT. This gives the protein CASSLTVGRSGELFF.

The V and J genes are TRBV5-1 and TRBJ2-1; 8 bases are shared with TRBD2. The CDR3 extends over 16 amino acids. J gave up 3 bases and V 0 bases, and 5 bases lay outside the gene matches. The germline V gene has CDR1 SGHRS and CDR2 YFSETQ. This CDR3 is CASSLGSGGFYNEQFF. The CDR3 DNA reads TGCGCCAGCAGCTTGGGAAGCGGGGGCTTCTACAATGAGCAGTTCTTC.

The V gene is TRBV10-3, the J gene TRBJ1-4; D is perhaps TRBD1 (6 bases). This CDR3 is 16 amino acids long. V lost 3 bases and J 0 bases, leaving 11 bases between the germline ends. Germline CDR1 reads ENHRY; CDR2 reads SYGVKD. As DNA, the CDR3 is TGTGCCATCAGTGATTGGGACATCTCAACTAATGAAAAACTGTTTTTT. This encodes CAISDWDISTNEKLFF.

V gene TRBV27 combines with J gene TRBJ2-5; 7 bases agree with TRBD2. The CDR3 sequence is 14 residues long. The germline V gene encodes CDR1 MNHEY and CDR2 SMNVEV (reference sequence). V shed 4 bases, J shed 1 base, and the junction held 3 bases outside the gene matches. The CDR3 reads CASSSIAGQETQYF. The CDR3 nucleotides read TGTGCCAGCAGTTCCATAGCGGGCCAAGAGACCCAGTACTTC.

The chain is built from TRBV7-9 and TRBJ1-2; 8 bases match TRBD1. Germline trimming cut 5 bases from V and 2 bases from J; bases unmatched to any gene: 7. Germline V gene lookup returns CDR1 SEHNR and CDR2 FQNEAQ (reference sequence). The CDR3 is 15 residues long. The CDR3 sequence: CASSTGQGLNYGYTF. CDR3 coding DNA: TGTGCCAGCAGCACCGGACAGGGTCTGAACTATGGCTACACCTTC.

The chain is built from TRBV10-3 and TRBJ1-3; 9 bases map to TRBD1. Per the germline V gene, CDR1 is ENHRY and CDR2 is SYGVKD. After removal of 7 bases from V and 3 bases from J, the junction contained 10 bases not matched to a gene. The CDR3 is 16 residues long. The CDR3 DNA follows: TGTGCCATCACCCCGGGACAGGGTACTCGTGGAAACACCATATATTTT. Translated: CAITPGQGTRGNTIYF.

This clone was detected once. This chain connects TRBV7-2 to TRBJ1-3; 8 bases align to TRBD1. The CDR3 contains 13 residues. Unmatched junction bases numbered 5, after V lost 5 bases and J lost 8 bases. The V gene's germline CDR1 is SGHTA and CDR2 FQGNSA. This chain's CDR3 is CASSLQGADTIYF. CDR3 bases: TGTGCCAGCAGCCTTCAGGGGGCAGACACCATATATTTT.

This chain links TRBV9 with TRBJ2-1; D is unresolved. Looked up from germline, CDR1 is SGDLS and CDR2 is YYNGEE. The CDR3 covers 12 residues. V was clipped by 8 bases and J by 6 bases, with 12 bases between them. The CDR3 region has the DNA TGTGCCAGTGGCAGCGCCTCCAATGAGCAGTTCTTC. This sequence encodes CASGSASNEQFF.

This clone was counted a few times. The genes are TRBV4-1 and TRBJ1-1; D is undetermined. The CDR3 is 16 residues long. Germline lookup yields CDR1 MGHRA and CDR2 YSYEKL. V lost 1 base and J lost 0, with 12 bases in between. CDR3 DNA sequence: TGCGCCAGCAGCCAAGCCCCGGGAGCAATGAACACTGAAGCTTTCTTT. It translates to CASSQAPGAMNTEAFF.

This clone was detected once. The J gene is TRBJ2-1, the V gene TRBV28; TRBD2 matches at 10 bases. Germline loops: CDR1 MDHEN, CDR2 SYDVKM. Germline trimming cut 5 bases from V and 0 bases from J; bases unmatched to any gene: 13. The CDR3 extends over 19 amino acids. The CDR3 spells CASSLSLAGELSSYNEQFF. The CDR3 DNA follows: TGTGCCAGCAGTCTAAGTCTAGCGGGGGAACTTAGCTCCTACAATGAGCAGTTCTTC. Full variable domain (rest looked up from reference TRBV28 and TRBJ2-1): DVKVTQSSRYLVKRTGEKVFLECVQDMDHENMFWYRQDPGLGLRLIYFSYDVKMKEKGDIPEGYSVSREKKERFSLILESASTNQTSMYLCASSLSLAGELSSYNEQFFGPGTRLTVL.

This chain uses TRBV5-4 with TRBJ2-3, with D hard to call. From germline, CDR1 is SGHNT and CDR2 YYREEE (reference sequence). V was trimmed by 4 bases and J by 0 bases, leaving 6 bases between them. The CDR3 extends over 13 amino acids. CDR3 residues: CASSMTSTDTQYF. In DNA, the CDR3 is TGTGCCAGCAGCATGACTAGCACAGATACGCAGTATTTT.

For the CDR3, the DNA is TGTGCCAGCAGCTCTAGCGGTGAGCAGTTCTTC. Its translation: CASSSSGEQFF. The V call is TRBV6-6, the J call TRBJ2-1; 7 nucleotides match TRBD2. The CDR3 contains 11 residues. With 6 bases clipped from V and 9 bases from J, the junction kept 2 bases outside the gene matches. Germline V gene data show CDR1 as MNHNY and CDR2 as SVGAGI (reference sequence).

The V gene is TRBV19, the J gene TRBJ1-4, with 8 nucleotides matching TRBD1. CDR1 is LNHDA, CDR2 SQIVND, per germline (reference sequence). The CDR3 spans 14 residues. V trimming: 5 bases; J trimming: 8 bases; junction bases outside the gene matches: 7. CDR3 coding DNA: TGTGCCAGTAGTCCTGGACAGGGAAACGAAAAACTGTTTTTT. This encodes CASSPGQGNEKLFF.